The 15 T cell receptor beta chains listed next were all sequenced from one sample in a study of T cells expressing NK-cell markers. Each CDR3 protein gets one entry in TCRdb, which reprocessed the 5' RACE reads and gives no DNA. This sample lists almost 450,000 distinct CDR3 sequences; its ten largest clones have roughly 8%. The sequenced sample consisted of blood T cells: a sorted CD56 or NKG2C T cell subset, CD4+ or CD8+ T cells, or bulk PBMC T cells (not recorded which). The receptors derive from a woman aged 18 to 75 in good health.

The chain joins TRBV20-1 to TRBJ2-1; the D call of TRBD1 rests on TCRdb alone, since no DNA is present to check it. This CDR3 is 15 amino acids long. Germline CDR1 reads DFQATT; CDR2 reads SNEGSKA (reference sequence). The CDR3 loop is CSASLASGDRGEQFF.

The chain joins TRBV4-1 to TRBJ1-5; the D call from TCRdb, TRBD1, cannot be confirmed without DNA. CDR1 and CDR2 (germline): MGHRA, YSYEKL. CDR3 length equals 15 residues. CDR3 sequence reads: CASSPLDRRNQPQHF.

The genes are TRBV20-1 and TRBJ1-6; without DNA, the TCRdb call of TRBD1 cannot be checked. Germline loops: CDR1 DFQATT, CDR2 SNEGSKA (reference sequence). This CDR3 region has 13 residues. This CDR3 is CSARAGFDSPLHF.

The rearrangement uses TRBV20-1 and TRBJ2-3. The CDR3 contains 14 residues. Germline V gene lookup returns CDR1 DFQATT and CDR2 SNEGSKA (reference sequence). The CDR3 sequence is CSASTAVSTDTQYF.

The rearrangement links TRBV27 to TRBJ2-7; with no DNA, the TCRdb D assignment of TRBD2 cannot be verified. The CDR3 loop spans 15 amino acids. In germline, CDR1 is MNHEY, CDR2 SMNVEV (reference sequence). CDR3 sequence: CASSRTSGRPNEQYF.

The chain is built from TRBV10-3 and TRBJ2-1; the TCRdb call, TRBD2, lacks DNA for checking. Germline assignment: CDR1 ENHRY and CDR2 SYGVKD. The CDR3 covers 15 residues. The CDR3: CAISAPLAALEEQFF.

V usage is TRBV4-1 and J usage is TRBJ1-6; without DNA, the TCRdb call of TRBD1 cannot be checked. The CDR3 is made up of 16 amino acids. CDR1 and CDR2 from the germline V gene are MGHRA and YSYEKL. CDR3 in amino acids: CASSRTPGDSYSPLHF.

The chain carries TRBV15 and TRBJ2-5; the TRBD1 assignment by TCRdb is unverifiable without DNA. There are 17 residues in the CDR3. In germline, CDR1 is LNHNV, CDR2 YYDKDF (reference sequence). The CDR3 sequence: CATSRSGKPGAQETQYF.

This sequence joins TRBV6-2 or TRBV6-3 and TRBJ2-3; TCRdb's D call, TRBD1, is unchecked because there is no DNA. This CDR3 is 14 amino acids long. The germline V gene encodes CDR1 MNHEY and CDR2 SVGEGT. The CDR3 loop reads CASNGQVGTDTQYF.

This chain uses TRBV20-1 with TRBJ1-6; TCRdb picks TRBD1, but there is no DNA to check that call. CDR3 length: 12 residues. Germline-derived CDR1 and CDR2 are DFQATT and SNEGSKA (reference sequence). CDR3 amino acids: CSAHRGSSPLHF.

The chain links TRBV5-1 to TRBJ1-1; without DNA, the TCRdb call of TRBD1 cannot be checked. This CDR3 is 16 amino acids long. Germline assignment: CDR1 SGHRS and CDR2 YFSETQ. CDR3 sequence reads: CASSLAGTESGRPAFF.

The V gene is TRBV5-1, the J gene TRBJ2-1; TCRdb's D call of TRBD2 is untestable without DNA. CDR1 and CDR2 (germline): SGHRS, YFSETQ. This CDR3 contains 15 residues. The CDR3 loop is CASSPLSGNYNEQFF.

The chain uses TRBV6-4 and TRBJ2-3; TCRdb reports TRBD1, a call that lacks DNA to check it against. CDR1 is MRHNA and CDR2 is SNTAGT in the germline V gene. This CDR3 is built from 14 residues. CDR3 loop: CASSPGIFTDTQYF.

V usage is TRBV4-2 and J usage is TRBJ2-2; with no DNA, the TCRdb D assignment of TRBD2 cannot be verified. The CDR3 is made up of 15 amino acids. Germline loops: CDR1 LGHNA, CDR2 YNFKEQ. Here the CDR3 reads CASRLSGSDTGVLFF.

V gene TRBV7-6 combines with J gene TRBJ1-3. The CDR3 contains 15 residues. Per the germline V gene, CDR1 is SGHVS and CDR2 is FNYEAQ. CDR3 sequence: CASSFPGTSGNTIYF.